This TCR beta chain was found in a study of identical twins. In TCRdb, the 5' RACE reads were re-called with MiXCR into one record per CDR3 protein. This table has 500,000 or so distinct CDR3 sequences, approximately 15% appearing once. CDR1 is SGHRS and CDR2 is YFSETQ in the germline V gene. The CDR3 extends over 14 amino acids. V lost 3 bases, J lost 3 bases, and 12 bases lay in between. In its sample, this clonotype was seen many times. This sample also belongs to another study, concerning yellow fever vaccine responses in identical twins.

The material sequenced was CD4+ T cells sorted from blood. J is TRBJ2-5 and V is TRBV5-1; the D is unclear. The receptor comes from a woman between 18 and 29 years old in good health. CDR3 protein: CASSSPSRKETQYF. The CDR3, as DNA: TGCGCCAGCAGCTCGCCATCACGTAAAGAGACCCAGTACTTC.